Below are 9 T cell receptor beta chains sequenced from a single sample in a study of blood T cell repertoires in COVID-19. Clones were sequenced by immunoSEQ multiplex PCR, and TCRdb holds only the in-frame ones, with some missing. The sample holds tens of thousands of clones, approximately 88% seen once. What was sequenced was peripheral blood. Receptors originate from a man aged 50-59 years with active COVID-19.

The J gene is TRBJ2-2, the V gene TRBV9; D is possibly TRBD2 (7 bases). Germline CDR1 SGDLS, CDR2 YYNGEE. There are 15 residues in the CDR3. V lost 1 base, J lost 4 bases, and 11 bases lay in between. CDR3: CASSVLGGGTGELFF. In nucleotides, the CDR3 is TGTGCCAGCAGCGTACTAGGGGGGGGCACCGGGGAGCTGTTTTTT.

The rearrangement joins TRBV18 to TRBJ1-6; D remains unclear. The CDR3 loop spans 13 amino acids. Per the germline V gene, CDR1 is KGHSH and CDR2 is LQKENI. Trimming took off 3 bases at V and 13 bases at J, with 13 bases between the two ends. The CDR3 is CASSPPWNGPLHF. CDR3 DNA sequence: TGTGCCAGCTCACCTCCCTGGAACGGGCCCCTCCACTTT.

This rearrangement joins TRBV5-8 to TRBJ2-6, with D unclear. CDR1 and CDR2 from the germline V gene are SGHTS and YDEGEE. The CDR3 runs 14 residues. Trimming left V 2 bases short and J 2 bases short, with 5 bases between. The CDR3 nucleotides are TGTGCCAGCAGCTTCTATCCTGGGGCCAACGTCCTGACTTTC. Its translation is CASSFYPGANVLTF.

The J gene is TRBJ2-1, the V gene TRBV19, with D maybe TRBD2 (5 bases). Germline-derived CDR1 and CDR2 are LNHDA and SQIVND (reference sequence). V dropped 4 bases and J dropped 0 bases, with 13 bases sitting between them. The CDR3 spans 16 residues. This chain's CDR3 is CASSKREWSSYNEQFF. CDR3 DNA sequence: TGTGCCAGTAGTAAACGGGAATGGAGCTCCTACAATGAGCAGTTCTTC.

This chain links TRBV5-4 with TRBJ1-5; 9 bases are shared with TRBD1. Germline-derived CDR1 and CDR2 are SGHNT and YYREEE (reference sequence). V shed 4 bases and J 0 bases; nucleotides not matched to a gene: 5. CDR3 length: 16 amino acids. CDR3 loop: CASSRQGGNSNQPQHF. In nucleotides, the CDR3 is TGTGCCAGCAGCCGACAGGGGGGTAATAGCAATCAGCCCCAGCATTTT.

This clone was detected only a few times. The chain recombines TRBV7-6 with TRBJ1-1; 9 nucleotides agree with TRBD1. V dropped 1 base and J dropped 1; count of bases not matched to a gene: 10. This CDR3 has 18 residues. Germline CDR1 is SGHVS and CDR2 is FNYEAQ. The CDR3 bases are TGTGCCAGCAGCTTAGAGACAGGGGGGTCTTGGAGGAACACTGAAGCTTTCTTT. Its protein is CASSLETGGSWRNTEAFF.

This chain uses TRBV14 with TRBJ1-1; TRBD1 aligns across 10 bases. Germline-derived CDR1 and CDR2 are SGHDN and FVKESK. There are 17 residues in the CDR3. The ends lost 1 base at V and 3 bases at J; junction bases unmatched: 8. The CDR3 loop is CASSQAGTGVRYTEAFF. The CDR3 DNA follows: TGTGCCAGCAGCCAAGCCGGGACAGGGGTGAGGTACACTGAAGCTTTCTTT. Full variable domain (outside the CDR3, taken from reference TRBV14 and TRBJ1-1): EAGVTQFPSHSVIEKGQTVTLRCDPISGHDNLYWYRRVMGKEIKFLLHFVKESKQDESGMPNNRFLAERTGGTYSTLKVQPAELEDSGVYFCASSQAGTGVRYTEAFFGQGTRLTVV.

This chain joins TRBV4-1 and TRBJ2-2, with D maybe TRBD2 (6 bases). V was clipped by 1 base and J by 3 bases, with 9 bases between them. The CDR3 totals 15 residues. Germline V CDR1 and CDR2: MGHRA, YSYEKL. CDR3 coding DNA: TGCGCCAGCAGCCAAGTTTGGGGGGACACCGGGGAGCTGTTTTTT. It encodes CASSQVWGDTGELFF.

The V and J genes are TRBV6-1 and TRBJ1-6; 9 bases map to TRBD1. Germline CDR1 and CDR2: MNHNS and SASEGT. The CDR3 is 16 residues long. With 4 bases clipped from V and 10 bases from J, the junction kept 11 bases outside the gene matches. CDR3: CASSVPPGQGNSPLHF. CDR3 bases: TGTGCCAGCAGTGTTCCTCCGGGACAGGGCAACTCACCCCTCCACTTT.